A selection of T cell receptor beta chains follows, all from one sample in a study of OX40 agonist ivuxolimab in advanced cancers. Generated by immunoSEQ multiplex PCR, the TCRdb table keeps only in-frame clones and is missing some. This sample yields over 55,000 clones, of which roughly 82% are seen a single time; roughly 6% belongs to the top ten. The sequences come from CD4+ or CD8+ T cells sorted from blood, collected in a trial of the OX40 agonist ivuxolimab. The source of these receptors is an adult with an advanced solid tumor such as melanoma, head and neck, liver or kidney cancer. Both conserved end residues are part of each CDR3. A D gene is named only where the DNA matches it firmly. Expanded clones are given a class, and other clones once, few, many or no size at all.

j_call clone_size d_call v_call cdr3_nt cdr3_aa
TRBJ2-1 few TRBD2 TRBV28 TGTGCCAGCACCGGGCTTAGGGTAGCGGGAGGGCCAAGGAACAATGAGCAGTTCTTC CASTGLRVAGGPRNNEQFF
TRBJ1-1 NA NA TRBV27 TGTGCCAGCAGGCCTGGAGGTAACACTGAAGCTTTCTTT CASRPGGNTEAFF
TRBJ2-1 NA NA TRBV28 TGTGCCAGCAGTTTCAGCGACGGCTACAATGAGCAGTTCTTC CASSFSDGYNEQFF
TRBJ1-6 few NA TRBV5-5 TGTGCCAGCAGCGGGGATATGGGACAAATTTCACCCCTCCACTTT CASSGDMGQISPLHF
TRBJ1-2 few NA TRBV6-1 TGTGCCAGCACCGAAGAGCCCAGGAACTATGGCTACACCTTC CASTEEPRNYGYTF
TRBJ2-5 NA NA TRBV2 TGTGCCAGCAGTGAAGCGGTCACTAACCAGTACTTC CASSEAVTNQYF
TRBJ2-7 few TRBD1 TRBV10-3 TGTGCCATCAGTGATGTGATTGGACAGGGGGCCGACGAGCAGTACTTC CAISDVIGQGADEQYF
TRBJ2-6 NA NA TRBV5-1 TGCGCCAGCTGGCTGGGGACTGGGGCCAACGTCCTGACTTTC CASWLGTGANVLTF
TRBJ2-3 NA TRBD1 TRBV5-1 TGCGCCAGCAGCCTCGACAGGGGGACAGATACGCAGTATTTT CASSLDRGTDTQYF
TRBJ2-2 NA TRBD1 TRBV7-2 TGTGCCAGCAGCTTAGAGGGTAGGGGGCCCTTGAGCGGGGAGCTGTTTTTT CASSLEGRGPLSGELFF
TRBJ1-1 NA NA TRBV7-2 TGTGCCAGCAGCTTACTGGGTACTGAAGCTTTCTTT CASSLLGTEAFF
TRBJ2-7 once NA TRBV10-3 TGTGCCATCAGTGAGGACCCCTACGAGCAGTACTTC CAISEDPYEQYF
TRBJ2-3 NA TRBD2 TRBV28 TGTGCCAGCAGCCCTAGCGGGAGAACAGATACGCAGTATTTT CASSPSGRTDTQYF
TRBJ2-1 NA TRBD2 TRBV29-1 TGCAGCGTTGAAGATCAGTTGGGGACTAGCGGGAACAATAGAATTAGCTCCTACAATGAGCAGTTCTTC CSVEDQLGTSGNNRISSYNEQFF
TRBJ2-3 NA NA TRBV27 TGTGCCAGCACCTGGGGCAGGGTCAGCACAGATACGCAGTATTTT CASTWGRVSTDTQYF
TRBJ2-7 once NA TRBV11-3 TGTGCCGGGAACAGGGACCTCGCCTACGAGCAGTACTTC CAGNRDLAYEQYF
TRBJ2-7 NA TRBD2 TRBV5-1 TGCGCCAGCAGCCCGGGGGGGGCCGGGCTCCCTTACGAGCAGTACTTC CASSPGGAGLPYEQYF
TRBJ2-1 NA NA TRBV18 TGTGCCAGCTCACCATGGGATGAGCAGTTCTTC CASSPWDEQFF
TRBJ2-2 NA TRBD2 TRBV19 TGTGCCAGTAGTAGACTAGCGGGGCATAACACCGGGGAGCTGTTTTTT CASSRLAGHNTGELFF
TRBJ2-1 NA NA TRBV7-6 TGTGCCAGCAGCTTAGGACAAGGGGAATCGACCTACAATGAGCAGTTCTTC CASSLGQGESTYNEQFF
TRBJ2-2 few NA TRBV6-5 TGTGCCAGCAGTTACTCTGGAATCGGGGAGCTGTTTTTT CASSYSGIGELFF
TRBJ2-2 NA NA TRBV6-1 TGTGCCAGCAGTGGGGGGGGCATCACCGGGGAGCTGTTTTTT CASSGGGITGELFF
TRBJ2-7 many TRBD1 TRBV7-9 TGTGCCAGCAGCTTAGGGAAGGACAGGGGGTGGACCTACGAGCAGTACTTC CASSLGKDRGWTYEQYF
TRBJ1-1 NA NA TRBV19 TGTGCCAGTAGTATAGCCGGGGCAGGGGCCCGCACTGAAGCTTTCTTT CASSIAGAGARTEAFF
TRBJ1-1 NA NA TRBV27 TGTGCCAGCAGTTTGAACCCAGCGGGTAGAGTTTTCTTT CASSLNPAGRVFF
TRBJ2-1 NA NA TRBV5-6 TGTGCCAGCAGCTTGTCGGGGACCCGGAGCTCCTACAATGAGCAGTTCTTC CASSLSGTRSSYNEQFF
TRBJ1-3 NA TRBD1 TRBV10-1 TGCGCCAGCAGCCCGGACAGGGTGGCAAACACCATATATTTT CASSPDRVANTIYF
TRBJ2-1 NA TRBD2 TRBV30 TGTGCCTGGAGTGTATTCGGACTAGCGGGGTACAATGAGCAGTTCTTC CAWSVFGLAGYNEQFF
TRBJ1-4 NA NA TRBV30 TGTGCCTGGAGTGCAGGGACTAATGAAAAACTGTTTTTT CAWSAGTNEKLFF
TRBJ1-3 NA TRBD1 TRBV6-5 TGTGCCAGCAGTCGACAGGGGAAAACTGGAAACACCATATATTTT CASSRQGKTGNTIYF
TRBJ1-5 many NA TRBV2 TGTGCCAGCAGTGAATCAGGGGACGATCAGCCCCAGCATTTT CASSESGDDQPQHF
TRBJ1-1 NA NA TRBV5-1 TGCGCCACAAAAACCGCGGACGGGAACACTGAAGCTTTCTTT CATKTADGNTEAFF
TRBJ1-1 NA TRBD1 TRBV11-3 TGTGCCAGCAGCTTACAGGGGGCAGGTACTGAAGCTTTCTTT CASSLQGAGTEAFF
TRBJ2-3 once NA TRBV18 TGTGCCAGCTCACCATTGGAACAGGACTGGAGCACAGATACGCAGTATTTT CASSPLEQDWSTDTQYF
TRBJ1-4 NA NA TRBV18 TGTGCCAGCTCACCACATAAGGGTGGGAATGAAAAACTGTTTTTT CASSPHKGGNEKLFF
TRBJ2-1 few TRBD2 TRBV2 TGTGCCAGCAGTAAACCCCTAGCGGGGGCCGTTGGGAATGAGCAGTTCTTC CASSKPLAGAVGNEQFF
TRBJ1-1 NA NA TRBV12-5 TGTGCTAGTGGTCGGGGGACGAGGAACACTGAAGCTTTCTTT CASGRGTRNTEAFF
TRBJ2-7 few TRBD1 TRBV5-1 TGCGCCAGCAGCTATGGACAGGGTGGTAGGGAGCAGTACTTC CASSYGQGGREQYF
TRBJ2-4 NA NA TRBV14 TGTGCCAGCAGCCAAGAATCGGCGAGGGCCAAAAACATTCAGTACTTC CASSQESARAKNIQYF
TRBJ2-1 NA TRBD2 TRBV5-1 TGCGCCAGCAGCCGCACTAGCGGGAGTCAGTACGAGCAGTTCTTC CASSRTSGSQYEQFF
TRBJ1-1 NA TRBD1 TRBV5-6 TGTGCCAGCTCGACCTTGGTTTGGGACAGGGGGGGGTCGAACACTGAAGCTTTCTTT CASSTLVWDRGGSNTEAFF
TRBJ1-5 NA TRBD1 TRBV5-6 TGTGCCAGCAGCAGACGGACAGGGTTCAATCAGCCCCAGCATTTT CASSRRTGFNQPQHF
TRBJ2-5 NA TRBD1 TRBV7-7 TGTGCCAGCAGCAGGCGGACAGGGGACTTAGAGACCCAGTACTTC CASSRRTGDLETQYF
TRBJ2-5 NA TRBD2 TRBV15 TGTGCCACCAGCAGAGGAGGGACTAGCGGGGGAGAGACCCAGTACTTC CATSRGGTSGGETQYF
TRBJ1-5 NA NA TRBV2 TGTGCCAGCAGTCGCAGGGAGGGGAGCAATCAGCCCCAGCATTTT CASSRREGSNQPQHF